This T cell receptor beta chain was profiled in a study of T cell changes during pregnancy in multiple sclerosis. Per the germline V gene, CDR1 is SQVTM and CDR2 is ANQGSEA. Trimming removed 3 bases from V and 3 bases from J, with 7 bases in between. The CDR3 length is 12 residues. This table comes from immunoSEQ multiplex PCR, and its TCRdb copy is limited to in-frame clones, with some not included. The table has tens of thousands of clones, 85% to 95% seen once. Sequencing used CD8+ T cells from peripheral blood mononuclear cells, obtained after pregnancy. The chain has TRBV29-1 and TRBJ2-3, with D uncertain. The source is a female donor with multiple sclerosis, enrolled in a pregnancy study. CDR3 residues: CSVDLVTDTQYF. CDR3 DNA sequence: TGCAGCGTTGATCTCGTGACAGATACGCAGTATTTT.